Below are 2 T cell receptor beta chains sequenced from a single sample in a study of blood T cell repertoires in COVID-19. The assay was immunoSEQ multiplex PCR, and TCRdb's table has in-frame clones only and misses some. The sample carries fewer than 250,000 clones, around four fifths recorded once. The sample comprised peripheral blood. These receptor sequences come from a woman in her 40s with active or convalescent COVID-19.

This chain connects TRBV19 to TRBJ1-5; TRBD1 agrees at 7 bases. Germline V gene data show CDR1 as LNHDA and CDR2 as SQIVND (reference sequence). The V and J ends lost 6 bases and 3 bases, in that order; junction bases with no gene match: 5. The CDR3 covers 14 residues. The chain's CDR3 is CASSLDRDNQPQHF. CDR3 in DNA: TGTGCCAGTAGCCTTGACAGGGACAATCAGCCCCAGCATTTT.

The chain combines TRBV24-1 with TRBJ2-2; TRBD1 matches 8 bases. Per the germline V gene, CDR1 is KGHDR and CDR2 is SFDVKD. CDR3 size: 17 residues. Losses at the gene ends were 3 bases for V and 1 base for J; bases not matched to a gene: 6. CDR3 region: CATSDDFGTGNTGELFF. The CDR3 region has the DNA TGTGCCACCAGTGATGATTTCGGGACAGGGAACACCGGGGAGCTGTTTTTT.